This T cell receptor beta chain was profiled in a study of shared clonotypes between healthy human individuals. Investigators spread the genomic DNA of each subset evenly over several immunoSEQ plates. Replicate PCRs for sorted subsets used approximately 220 ng DNA; this equaled 25,000 to 35,000 T cell genomes. The method was immunoSEQ multiplex PCR; TCRdb's version includes in-frame clones alone and lacks a portion of them. The sample has a few million clones, approximately 93% seen once; the top ten hold about 0.37%. Findings and limits, study-wide: Expectations were that clonotype sharing among donors would be affected by sequencing depth.

About this clone: Its antigen is currently unknown.

Partitioning of CD4+ cells yielded a CD45RA+ naive subset and a CD45RA-negative memory subset. Material for sequencing was naive CD4+ T cells from PBMCs. The sample's subset: CD45RA+ positively selected. The origin of this receptor is a man younger than 35 in good health. Some clones in this sample may be carry-over from other donors' samples.

CDR3 protein: CASSTGTPLGEQFF. CDR3 nucleotides: TGCGCCAGCAGTACCGGGACCCCTCTGGGTGAGCAGTTCTTC. The rearrangement uses TRBV5-1 and TRBJ2-1; D may match TRBD1 or TRBD2 (5 bases each). V shed 5 bases and J shed 9 bases, with 18 bases lying between them. Germline-derived CDR1 and CDR2 are SGHRS and YFSETQ. This CDR3 has 14 residues.